This TCR beta chain was identified in a study of shared clonotypes between healthy human individuals. Overall study results and limits: Owing to a small donor count, the genetic and exposure-history diversity represented was limited.

An even split of each subset's genomic DNA across several immunoSEQ plates was performed. The protocol was immunoSEQ multiplex PCR, while the TCRdb copy is restricted to in-frame clones and leaves out a portion. This sample has about 96,000 clones, with almost 70% found just once. About this clone: The antigen remains unidentified.

Deletions cut 1 base from V and 6 bases from J, with 7 bases between. Germline V gene data show CDR1 as SGHVS and CDR2 as FQNEAQ. The CDR3 has 13 residues. This chain joins TRBV7-8 and TRBJ1-5; weak D call: TRBD1 (6 bases). Material for sequencing was memory CD8+ T cells sorted from blood. The sample's subset: CD45RO+ cells pooled with CCR7-negative TemRA cells. The sequence derives from a man aged 30-40 years in good health. CDR3 nucleotides: TGTGCCAGCAGCTTAGGACAGGTTCAGCCCCAGCATTTT. It encodes CASSLGQVQPQHF. The whole variable domain, remainder taken from reference TRBV7-8 and TRBJ1-5, is GAGVSQSPRYKVAKRGQDVALRCDPISGHVSLFWYQQALGQGPEFLTYFQNEAQLDKSGLPSDRFFAERPEGSVSTLKIQRTQQEDSAVYLCASSLGQVQPQHFGDGTRLSIL.